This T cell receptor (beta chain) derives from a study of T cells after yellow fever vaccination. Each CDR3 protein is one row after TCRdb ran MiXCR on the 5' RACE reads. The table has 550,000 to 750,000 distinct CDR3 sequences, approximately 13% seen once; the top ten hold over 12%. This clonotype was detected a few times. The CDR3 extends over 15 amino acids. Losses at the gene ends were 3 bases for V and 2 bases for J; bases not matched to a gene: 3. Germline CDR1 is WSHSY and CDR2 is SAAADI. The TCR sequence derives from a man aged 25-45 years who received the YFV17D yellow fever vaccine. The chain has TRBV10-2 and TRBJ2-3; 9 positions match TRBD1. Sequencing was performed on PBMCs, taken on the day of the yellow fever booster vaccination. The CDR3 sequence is CASSDRDRVTDTQYF. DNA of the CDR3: TGCGCCAGCAGTGATCGGGACAGGGTCACAGATACGCAGTATTTT.